Included here is one T cell receptor beta chain sequence, with context. In this sample, this clone turned up once. Its antigen has not been determined. Base quality data are lacking; no much larger clone is found one base away. The record originates from a study of T cell responses to AZD1222 COVID-19 vaccine (dated by TCRdb to the early 2020s). About the study as a whole: AZD1222 recipients with second doses at about 4 weeks or about 12 weeks were pooled, because spike-specific TCR depth and breadth did not differ between schedules. Enrollment into the trials was organized by age into subgroups of 18-55, 56-69 and 70-plus years, and those subgroups contained about 160, 30 and 59 TCR-sequenced participants, respectively. TCR sequencing was performed for roughly 250 trial participants, of whom about 210 were given two doses of AZD1222 and around 25 were given two doses of MenACWY control vaccine.

The CDR3 regions of human TCRbeta chains were analyzed by immunosequencing. The source study handled its data this way. Repertoire TCRs were matched against a reference library of SARS-CoV-2-specific TCRs generated with the MIRA antigen-specificity platform. Breadth meant the fraction of unique TCRs that were SARS-CoV-2-associated, whereas depth meant the fraction of total T cells that were SARS-CoV-2-associated. Each spike-specific TCR was assigned to its reactive spike region and to a CD4 or CD8 class using the MIRA data. Log10-transformed breadth and depth values were compared by one-way ANOVA with Sidak's multiple comparisons tests. Held by TCRdb, this immuneACCESS table contains in-frame sequences only and omits some clones. Under half of the omission traces to an unresolved V gene where checked; the cause of the rest is unknown. That table furnishes V, J and clone size, whereas the DNA furnished D and trimming. In this sample the table shows 95,000 to 150,000 clones, around 92% of which occur a single time. Clones ranked in the top ten supply 14% to 15% of the sample.

The time point label for this specimen denotes: baseline before first vaccination. Vaccinee samples were obtained from the UK trials COV001 and COV002, which included a single-blind randomized controlled phase 2/3 trial of AZD1222 (ChAdOx1 nCoV-19) in healthy adults. For TCRbeta chain sequencing, PBMC samples were collected from trial participants at day 0 and at day 28 after the second dose. Via the germline V gene, CDR1 is SGHTA and CDR2 FQGNSA. The CDR3 numbers 14 residues from cysteine through phenylalanine. Kept here is only the CDR3 DNA, which spans 42 bases and is read in frame from base 1. Here V drops 6 bases and J drops 4 bases, and the junction holds 4 bases not matched to any gene. The full study reports these points: CD4 TCRs associated with the vaccine covered the entire spike protein, and the dominant responses were in regions 160-218 and 743-854. Because no day 14 peak-response samples were available, repertoires were characterized only after the peak T cell response. Participants were mostly white British, with more females than males. The authors suggested clonal diversity may have been underestimated. After two AZD1222 doses, spike-specific TCR breadth and depth were significantly higher than at day 0 and than in MenACWY recipients. Only five to seven AZD1222 recipients were SARS-CoV-2 seropositive at baseline, limiting conclusions about previously exposed vaccinees. In the small 56-69-year group, the increase in depth fell short of significance, most likely because of low power. Nearly half of unique spike-specific TCRs reportedly recognized epitopes outside regions mutated in the B.1.351 and B.1.1.7 variants.

The material sequenced was peripheral blood, taken on day 0 of AZD1222 vaccination. The sequence was obtained from an adult in good health. The sequence is built from TRBV7-2 and TRBJ2-2; TRBD2 lines up with 8 middle nucleotides. CDR3 protein: CASRSGGSTGELFF. DNA sequence: TGTGCCAGCAGATCGGGGGGGAGCACCGGGGAGCTGTTTTTT.